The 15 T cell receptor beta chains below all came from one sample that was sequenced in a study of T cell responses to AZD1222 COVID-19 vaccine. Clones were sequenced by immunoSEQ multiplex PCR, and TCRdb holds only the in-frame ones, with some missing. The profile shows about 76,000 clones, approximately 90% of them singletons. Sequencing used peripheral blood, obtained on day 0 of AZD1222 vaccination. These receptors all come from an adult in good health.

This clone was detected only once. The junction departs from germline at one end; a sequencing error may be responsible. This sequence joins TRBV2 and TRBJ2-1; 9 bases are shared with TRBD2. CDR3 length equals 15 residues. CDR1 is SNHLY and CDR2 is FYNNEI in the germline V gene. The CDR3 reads CASIEAGGTYNEQFF. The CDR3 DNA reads TGTGCCAGCATTGAAGCGGGAGGTACCTACAATGAGCAGTTCTTC.

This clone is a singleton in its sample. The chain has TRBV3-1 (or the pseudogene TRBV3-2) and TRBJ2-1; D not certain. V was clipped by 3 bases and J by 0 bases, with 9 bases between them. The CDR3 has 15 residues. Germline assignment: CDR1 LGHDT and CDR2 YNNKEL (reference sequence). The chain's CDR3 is CASSQTGSSYNEQFF. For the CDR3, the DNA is TGTGCCAGCAGCCAGACTGGAAGCTCCTACAATGAGCAGTTCTTC.

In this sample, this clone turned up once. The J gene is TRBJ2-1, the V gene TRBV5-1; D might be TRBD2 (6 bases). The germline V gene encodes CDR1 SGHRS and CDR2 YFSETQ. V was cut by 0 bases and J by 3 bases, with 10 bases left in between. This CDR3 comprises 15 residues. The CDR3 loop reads CASSLVQRVYNEQFF. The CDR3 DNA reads TGCGCCAGCAGCTTGGTCCAGCGGGTCTACAATGAGCAGTTCTTC.

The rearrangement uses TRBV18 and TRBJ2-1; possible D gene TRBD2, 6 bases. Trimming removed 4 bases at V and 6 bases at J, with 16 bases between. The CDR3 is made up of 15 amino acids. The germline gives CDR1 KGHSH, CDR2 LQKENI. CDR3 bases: TGTGCCAGCTCACGTCTGAAGGGAGCGGGCAATGAGCAGTTCTTC. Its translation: CASSRLKGAGNEQFF.

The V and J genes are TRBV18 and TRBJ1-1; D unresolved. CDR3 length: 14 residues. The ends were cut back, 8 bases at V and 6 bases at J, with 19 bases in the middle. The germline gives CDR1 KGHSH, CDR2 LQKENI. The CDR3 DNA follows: TGTGCCAGCATGGAGTCGACTGGTCTCGCTGAAGCTTTCTTT. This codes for CASMESTGLAEAFF.

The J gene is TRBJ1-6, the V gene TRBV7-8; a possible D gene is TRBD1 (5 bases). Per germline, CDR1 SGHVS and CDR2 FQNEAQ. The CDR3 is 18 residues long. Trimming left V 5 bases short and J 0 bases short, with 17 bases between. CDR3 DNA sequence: TGTGCCAGCAGCGGACGGGACCGCCAGGGCTCCTATAATTCACCCCTCCACTTT. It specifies CASSGRDRQGSYNSPLHF.

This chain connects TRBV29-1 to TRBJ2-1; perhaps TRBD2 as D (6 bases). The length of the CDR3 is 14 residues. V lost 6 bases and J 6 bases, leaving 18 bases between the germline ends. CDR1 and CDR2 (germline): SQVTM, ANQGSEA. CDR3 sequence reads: CSVTPSVAVNEQFF. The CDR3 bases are TGCAGCGTGACACCCAGCGTAGCGGTCAATGAGCAGTTCTTC.

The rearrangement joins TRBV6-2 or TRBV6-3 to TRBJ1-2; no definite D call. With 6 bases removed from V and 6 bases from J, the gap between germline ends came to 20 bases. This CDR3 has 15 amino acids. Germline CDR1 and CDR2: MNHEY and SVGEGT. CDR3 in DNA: TGTGCCAGCAGCTCGAATCGGCAGATTTTCAATGGCTACACCTTC. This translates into CASSSNRQIFNGYTF.

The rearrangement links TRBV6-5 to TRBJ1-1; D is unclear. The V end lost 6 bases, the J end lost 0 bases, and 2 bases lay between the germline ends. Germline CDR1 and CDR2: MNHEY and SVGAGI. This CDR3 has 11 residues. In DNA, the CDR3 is TGTGCCAGCAGAATGAACACTGAAGCTTTCTTT. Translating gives CASRMNTEAFF.

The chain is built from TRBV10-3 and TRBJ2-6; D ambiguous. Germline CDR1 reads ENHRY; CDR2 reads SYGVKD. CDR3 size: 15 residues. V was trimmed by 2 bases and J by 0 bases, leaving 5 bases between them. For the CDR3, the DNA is TGTGCCATCAGTGAGGGTCTCTCTGGGGCCAACGTCCTGACTTTC. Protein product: CAISEGLSGANVLTF.

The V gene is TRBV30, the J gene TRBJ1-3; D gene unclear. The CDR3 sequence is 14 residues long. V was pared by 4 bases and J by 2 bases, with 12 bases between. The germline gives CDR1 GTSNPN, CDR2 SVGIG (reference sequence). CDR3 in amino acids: CAWTPKPAGNTIYF. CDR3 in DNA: TGTGCCTGGACCCCCAAGCCTGCTGGAAACACCATATATTTT.

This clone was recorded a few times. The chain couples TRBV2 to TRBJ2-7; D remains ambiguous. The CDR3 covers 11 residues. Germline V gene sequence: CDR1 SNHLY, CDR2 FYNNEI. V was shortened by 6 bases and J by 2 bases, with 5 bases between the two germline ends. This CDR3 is CASRAPYEQYV. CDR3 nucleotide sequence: TGTGCCAGCAGGGCCCCCTACGAGCAGTACGTC.

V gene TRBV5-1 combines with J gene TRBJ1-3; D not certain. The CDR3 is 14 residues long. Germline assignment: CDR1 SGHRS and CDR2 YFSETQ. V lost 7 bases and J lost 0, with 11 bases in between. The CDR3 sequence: CASADGFSGNTIYF. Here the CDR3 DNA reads TGCGCCAGCGCAGACGGATTCTCTGGAAACACCATATATTTT. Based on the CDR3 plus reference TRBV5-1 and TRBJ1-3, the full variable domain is KAGVTQTPRYLIKTRGQQVTLSCSPISGHRSVSWYQQTPGQGLQFLFEYFSETQRNKGNFPGRFSGRQFSNSRSEMNVSTLELGDSALYLCASADGFSGNTIYFGEGSWLTVV.

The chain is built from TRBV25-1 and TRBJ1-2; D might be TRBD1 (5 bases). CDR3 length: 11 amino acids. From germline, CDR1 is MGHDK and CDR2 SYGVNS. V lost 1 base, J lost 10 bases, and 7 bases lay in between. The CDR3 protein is CASSELGTYTF. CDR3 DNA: TGTGCCAGCAGTGAATTGGGGACCTACACCTTC.

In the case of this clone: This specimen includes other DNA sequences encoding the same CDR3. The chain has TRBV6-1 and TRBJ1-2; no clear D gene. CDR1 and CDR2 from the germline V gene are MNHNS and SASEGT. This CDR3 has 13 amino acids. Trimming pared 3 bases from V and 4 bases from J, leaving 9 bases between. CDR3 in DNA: TGTGCCAGCAGTGAGGGCAGCCCCTATGGCTACACCTTC. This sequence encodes CASSEGSPYGYTF.